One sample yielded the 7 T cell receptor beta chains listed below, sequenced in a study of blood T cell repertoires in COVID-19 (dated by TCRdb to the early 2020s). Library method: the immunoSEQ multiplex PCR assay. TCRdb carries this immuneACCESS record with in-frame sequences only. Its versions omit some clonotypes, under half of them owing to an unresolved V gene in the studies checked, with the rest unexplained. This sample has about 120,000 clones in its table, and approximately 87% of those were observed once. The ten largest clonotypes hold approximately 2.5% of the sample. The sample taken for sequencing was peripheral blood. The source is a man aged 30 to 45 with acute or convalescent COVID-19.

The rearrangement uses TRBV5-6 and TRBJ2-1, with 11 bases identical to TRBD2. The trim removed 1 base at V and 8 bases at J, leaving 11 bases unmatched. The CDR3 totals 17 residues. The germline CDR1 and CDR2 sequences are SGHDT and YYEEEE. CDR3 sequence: CASSLWALAGGLYEQFF. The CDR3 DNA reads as TGTGCCAGCAGCTTGTGGGCTTTAGCGGGGGGGCTTTATGAGCAGTTCTTC.

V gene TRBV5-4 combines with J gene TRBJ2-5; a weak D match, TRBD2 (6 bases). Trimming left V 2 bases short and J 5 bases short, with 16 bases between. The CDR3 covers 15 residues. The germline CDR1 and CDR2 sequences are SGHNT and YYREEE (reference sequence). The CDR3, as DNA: TGTGCCAGCAGCTTCGGTGGTTCCGGAGGGGAGACCCAGTACTTC. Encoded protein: CASSFGGSGGETQYF.

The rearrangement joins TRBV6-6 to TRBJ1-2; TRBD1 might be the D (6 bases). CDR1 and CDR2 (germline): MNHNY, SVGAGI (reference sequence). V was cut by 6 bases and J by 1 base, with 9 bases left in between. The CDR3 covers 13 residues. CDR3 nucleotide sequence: TGTGCCAGCAGGCAGGGGAGTAACTATGGCTACACCTTC. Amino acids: CASRQGSNYGYTF.

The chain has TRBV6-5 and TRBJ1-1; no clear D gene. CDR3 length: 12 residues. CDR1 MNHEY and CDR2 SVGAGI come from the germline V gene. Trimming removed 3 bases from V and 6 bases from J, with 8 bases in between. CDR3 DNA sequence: TGTGCCAGCAGTTATCCGGACTCTGAAGCTTTCTTT. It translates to CASSYPDSEAFF.

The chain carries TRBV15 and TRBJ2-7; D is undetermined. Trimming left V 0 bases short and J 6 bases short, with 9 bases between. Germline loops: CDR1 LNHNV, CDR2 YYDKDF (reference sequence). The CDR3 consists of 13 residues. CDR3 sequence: CATSRDRYGEQYV. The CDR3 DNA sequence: TGTGCCACCAGCAGAGATCGTTACGGCGAGCAGTACGTC.

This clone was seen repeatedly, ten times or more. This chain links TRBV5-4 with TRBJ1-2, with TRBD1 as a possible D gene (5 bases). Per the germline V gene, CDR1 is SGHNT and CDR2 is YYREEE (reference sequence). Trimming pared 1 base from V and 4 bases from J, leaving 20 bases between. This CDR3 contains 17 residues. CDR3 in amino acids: CASSLRARVDLLYGYTF. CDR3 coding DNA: TGTGCCAGCAGCTTGAGGGCCAGGGTAGACCTACTCTATGGCTACACCTTC.

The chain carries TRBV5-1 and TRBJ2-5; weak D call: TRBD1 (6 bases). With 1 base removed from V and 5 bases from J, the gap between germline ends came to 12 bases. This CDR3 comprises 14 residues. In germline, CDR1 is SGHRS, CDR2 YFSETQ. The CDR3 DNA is TGCGCCAGCAGCTTGTCAGGGGAGCGGGAGACCCAGTACTTC. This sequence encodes CASSLSGERETQYF.